This TCR beta chain was found in a study of CD8+ T cells in alopecia areata. Study overall: Treated individuals took tofacitinib by mouth, 5 to 10 mg twice daily. Study outcomes and limitations: Normal scalp had lower clonality than lesional scalp, with alopecia totalis/universalis lesions showing this most strongly.

V was trimmed by 8 bases and J by 2 bases, leaving 9 bases between them. CDR3 length: 13 amino acids. Germline assignment: CDR1 MGHDK and CDR2 SYGVNS. In each case, RNA was isolated and then reverse transcribed into cDNA as the sequencing template. Sequenced by immunoSEQ multiplex PCR; TCRdb stores in-frame clones only, minus some. The sample records about 150,000 clones, roughly 50% being singletons. Treatment of the sample: oral pan-JAK inhibitor, 5-10 mg twice daily. Sorted populations comprised CD4+ and CD8+ T cells obtained from PBMCs. This clone was found many times. Its antigen is not identified.

Sample: CD8+ T cells sorted from blood, taken at week 4, from a patient treated with tofacitinib. The chain carries TRBV25-1 and TRBJ2-2; a weak D match, TRBD1 (5 bases). The clonotype was recovered from a human donor with alopecia areata. CDR3: CASSDSNTGELFF. The CDR3 DNA reads TGTGCCAGCTCCGACAGTAACACCGGGGAGCTGTTTTTT.